This T cell receptor beta chain was sequenced during a study of blood T cell repertoires in COVID-19. Germline lookup yields CDR1 GTSNPN and CDR2 SVGIG (reference sequence). With V trimmed by 7 bases and J by 5 bases, 9 bases remained unmatched. CDR3 size: 13 residues. Across about two dozen US areas, participants ranged in age from about 18 to 90 years. Original analysis: By means of reference gene primer amplification, nucleated cell counts were estimated. TCRdb keeps only in-frame clones here, not all; method: immunoSEQ multiplex PCR. That table furnishes V, J and clone size, whereas the DNA furnished D and trimming. The table includes about 360,000 clones, nearly 90% detected once.

Sequenced sample: PBMCs or T cells enriched from blood (not recorded which). This TCR derives from a woman in her forties with acute COVID-19. The chain combines TRBV30 with TRBJ2-7; 9 bases agree with TRBD2. The CDR3 region has the DNA TGTGCCTCTCAGCGGGGGGTGTTCAACGAGCAGTACTTC. Translation gives CASQRGVFNEQYF.